This T cell receptor (beta chain) was documented in a study of cytomegalovirus exposure and HLA in healthy donors. Details on this clone: Its antigen remains unidentified.

The primer mix had 60 Vbeta and 13 Jbeta primers. Sequencing used immunoSEQ multiplex PCR; TCRdb keeps in-frame clones, though not all of them. Of around 200,000 clones detected, 70% to 85% appear once; the ten largest clones hold more than 3%. Unmatched junction bases numbered 8, after V lost 4 bases and J lost 5 bases. Per the germline V gene, CDR1 is SGHRS and CDR2 is YFSETQ. The CDR3 extends over 14 amino acids. The study, taken as a whole, reports: In vitro testing confirmed three CMV-associated chains as specific for CMV antigens. Immune exposure information available was restricted to CMV serostatus.

This sequence originates from a woman aged 60-75 years in good health and CMV-seropositive. The chain is built from TRBV5-1 and TRBJ1-1; 7 bases are shared with TRBD1. Sequences were obtained from PBMCs. CDR3 amino acids: CASSGRQGLTEAFF. The CDR3 DNA is TGCGCCAGCAGCGGAAGACAGGGCTTAACTGAAGCTTTCTTT. The full variable domain, with the rest looked up from reference TRBV5-1 and TRBJ1-1, is KAGVTQTPRYLIKTRGQQVTLSCSPISGHRSVSWYQQTPGQGLQFLFEYFSETQRNKGNFPGRFSGRQFSNSRSEMNVSTLELGDSALYLCASSGRQGLTEAFFGQGTRLTVV.